This TCR beta chain was profiled in a study of human T cells and chemical hapten exposure (dated by TCRdb to about 2021). Regarding the complete study: For sensitization, 2% DPC in acetone was applied to a 2 cm by 2 cm area of upper inner arm skin. Patients additionally received weekly therapeutic DPC doses to the scalp throughout the roughly 25-week study period. Patch testing on the upper back used Finn chambers containing 0.01% DPC, with scoring done after 6 days according to International Contact Dermatitis Research Group standards. Alopecia areata with under or over 50% scalp involvement, alopecia totalis and alopecia universalis were represented in the patient cohort, which was mostly female. The libraries were sequenced as a pool, and the TCR yield per sample differed mostly because of small variations in library volumes within the pool. Peripheral blood TCR repertoire changes were tracked in vivo in alopecia patients during primary and secondary sensitization to the hapten diphenylcyclopropenone (DPC). Patient blood was sampled pre-sensitization (week 0) and at 2, 6 and about 24 weeks after DPC sensitization. About 30 alopecia patients provided blood for TCR sequencing at one to four time points (pre-sensitization, 2, 6 and 24 weeks). What the study reported, not specific to this receptor: All patients had alopecia, a presumed autoimmune disease, so their immune response might differ from that of healthy individuals. Compared with pre-sensitization or healthy control sets, expanded TCRs formed significantly more large CDR3 similarity clusters, which is consistent with antigen-driven responses. After repeated subsampling, the strength of the expansion versus patch-test correlation and the threshold at which it became significant changed. A positive correlation was found between the number of PT1 expanded TCRs and patch test score, with significance reached at thresholds 8, 16 and 32 but not 4. No change with DPC sensitization was found in the number of TCRs above 1 in 1000 frequency, and no evidence of global repertoire structure alterations was found.

The table lists this clonotype with a few counts. Its antigen has not been determined. There are no base qualities to consult, and no much larger clone falls within one base. What this sample's time point label stands for: patch test 2, 6 weeks after DPC sensitization. This specimen's treatment or condition label, per the study, means: therapeutic diphenylcyclopropenone sensitization with weekly scalp DPC. At each patch-test visit, blood was drawn before the patch test was applied. Eligible patients were aged 18 to 70, diagnosed with alopecia, deemed suitable for DPC therapy, and excluded if pregnant. Total RNA was extracted from unfractionated whole blood collected in Tempus Blood RNA tubes. To prepare the library, RACE was applied. Sequencing used a NextSeq 500. Library preparation attached unique molecular identifiers to individual cDNA molecules for quantitative, reproducible TCR counting. Both TCR alpha and TCR beta chains were sequenced from each blood RNA sample. The source study handled its data this way. A median of about 100,000 TCRs per sample was observed, with a range of 23,224 to 690,600. V, J and CDR3 annotation of the TCR reads was carried out using the Decombinator software suite. To make PS versus PT1 abundance plots, every sample was subsampled to the same number of TCRs (28,000). TCRs were defined as expanded if absent before sensitization and observed at least eight times at the 2-week time point. TCRdb handled the public reads itself, with Q25 trimming in fastp and clone calling in MiXCR, and kept productive beta chains. Every entry covers one CDR3 protein and lists the most common genes and DNA from its rows. TCRdb, not the authors, supplied the V and J calls. Across this sample there are approximately 90,000 distinct CDR3 sequences, with 8% to 13% seen only once. 2.2% of the sample lies in the top ten.

This clonotype was obtained from a man in his forties with alopecia areata. Some clones in this sample may be carry-over from other donors' samples. Sequences were derived from whole blood, sampled in connection with sensitization to the hapten diphenylcyclopropenone (DPC).

The nucleotide sequence reads TGTGCCACCAGTGATTTGAGCGGCAGGAGTTCCTCCTACGAGCAGTACGTC. Its translation is CATSDLSGRSSSYEQYV. The chain is encoded by TRBV24-1 joined to TRBJ2-7, with TRBD2 tentatively as D gene (5 bases match). V is pared back by 0 bases and J by 0 bases, with 14 bases lying between the germline termini. The cysteine opens and the valine closes a CDR3 of 17 amino acids. Only the CDR3 part of the read is kept: 51 bases, read in frame from the first base. CDR1 KGHDR and CDR2 SFDVKD are derived from the germline V gene.